This T cell receptor (beta chain) derives from a study of shared clonotypes between healthy human individuals. Regarding this clone: Its antigen is still unknown.

All donors were healthy HIV-negative adults lacking recent acute infections or vaccinations. Every donor, a Caucasian adult, lived in Nashville, Tennessee. Per germline, CDR1 SGHAT and CDR2 FQNNGV. Between the trimmed V and J ends, which lost 1 base and 8 bases, there was a span of 10 bases. The CDR3 consists of 13 residues. Whole-study findings and limits: Having only a few donors restricted how much genetic and exposure-history diversity was captured. The sole specimen, blood, was sampled, and tissue repertoires likely differ.

The method was immunoSEQ multiplex PCR; TCRdb's version includes in-frame clones alone and lacks a portion of them. Found here are approximately 320,000 clones, about nine tenths of them singletons; the top ten hold 16%. The J gene is TRBJ2-3, the V gene TRBV11-2; D unresolved. The specimen was memory CD8+ T cells sorted from blood. Subset meaning: CD45RO+ cells pooled with CCR7-negative TemRA cells. The clonotype comes from a man in his late teens or twenties in good health. The CDR3 is CASSLVGSGTQYF. The CDR3 DNA is TGTGCCAGCAGCTTAGTGGGGTCGGGTACGCAGTATTTT.